This entry lists 26 T cell receptor beta chains sequenced from one sample in a study of T cells in Graves' hyperthyroidism and ophthalmopathy. The investigators amplified TCR beta CDR3 regions from RNA transcripts. Carried out on the TCR CDR3, a first-round RT-PCR used the HTBI primer set. TCRdb fed the multiplex PCR reads into MiXCR, producing one record per CDR3 protein. The data show 500,000 to 750,000 distinct CDR3 sequences, with around 46% seen just once and about 7.8% held by the top ten. Material: peripheral blood or thyroid tissue (not recorded which). The receptors originated from a woman younger than 35 with Graves' hyperthyroidism.

This clonotype has at least ten counts. The chain joins TRBV27 to TRBJ1-1; 7 bases are a match to TRBD1. This CDR3 has 14 amino acids. Germline loops: CDR1 MNHEY, CDR2 SMNVEV (reference sequence). V trimming: 4 bases; J trimming: 4 bases; junction bases outside the gene matches: 6. The CDR3, as DNA: TGTGCCAGCAGTTCCTGGACAGGCCTCACTGAAGCTTTCTTT. Translating gives CASSSWTGLTEAFF.

This clonotype was picked up many times. V is TRBV7-6 and J is TRBJ2-5; 10 bases are shared with TRBD2. CDR1 and CDR2 (germline): SGHVS, FNYEAQ. The J segment lost 4 bases and the V segment lost 5 bases, leaving 10 bases of the junction unmatched. This CDR3 region has 16 residues. Here the CDR3 reads CASSAQLAGVVETQYF. The CDR3 DNA follows: TGTGCCAGCAGCGCTCAGCTAGCGGGAGTCGTAGAGACCCAGTACTTC.

This clonotype was recorded at least ten times. The genes are TRBV12-3 or TRBV12-4 and TRBJ1-2; D not certain. Trimming removed 2 bases at V and 4 bases at J, with 5 bases between. CDR3 length: 12 residues. CDR3 DNA sequence: TGTGCCAGCAGTTTAACCCCCTATGGCTACACCTTC. Protein product: CASSLTPYGYTF.

This clonotype has only a few counts. The CDR3 does not close with the conserved phenylalanine or tryptophan, likely indicating a read error. The limits of the CDR3 on the DNA are not certain, so only TCRdb's listed CDR3 is given. V usage is TRBV7-3 and J usage is TRBJ2-7; whether TRBD1, the table's D call, matches the DNA was not checked. The CDR3 comprises 11 residues, both ends counted. Germline values: CDR1 SGHTA, CDR2 FQGTGA. The CDR3 region is CASSFFGQANT.

This clonotype was counted many times. This chain's CDR3 is CASSLVDSGSYEQYF. CDR3 DNA: TGCGCCAGCAGCTTGGTAGACAGTGGCTCCTACGAGCAGTACTTC. The chain couples TRBV5-1 to TRBJ2-7; D perhaps matches TRBD1 (5 bases). V was clipped by 0 bases and J by 0 bases, with 10 bases between them. There are 15 residues in the CDR3. Germline CDR1 reads SGHRS; CDR2 reads YFSETQ.

The sample holds a few counts of this clonotype. This chain connects TRBV27 to TRBJ2-7, with D unclear. Germline V gives CDR1 MNHEY, CDR2 SMNVEV (reference sequence). Trimming stripped 0 bases from V and 9 bases from J, with 12 bases between. The length of the CDR3 is 13 residues. The CDR3 region has the DNA TGTGCCAGCAGTTTATCGCGAAGGACCGGGCAGTACTTC. Amino acids: CASSLSRRTGQYF.

CDR3 amino acids: CSARLREANVLTF. The CDR3 region has the DNA TGCAGTGCTAGACTGCGGGAGGCCAACGTCCTGACTTTC. The chain recombines TRBV20-1 with TRBJ2-6; D is possibly TRBD2 (6 bases). V shed 2 bases and J shed 6 bases, with 8 bases lying between them. Germline CDR1 and CDR2: DFQATT and SNEGSKA (reference sequence). There are 13 residues in the CDR3.

This chain links TRBV6-5 with TRBJ2-7, with TRBD2 identical over 12 bases. The V gene end was trimmed by 2 bases and the J gene end by 4 bases; junction bases not matched to a gene: 12. The CDR3 runs 18 residues. Germline lookup yields CDR1 MNHEY and CDR2 SVGAGI. This CDR3 is CASSYLETGTSGLYEQYF. CDR3 DNA: TGTGCCAGCAGTTACCTAGAGACCGGGACTAGCGGGTTATACGAGCAGTACTTC.

This clonotype was seen at least ten times. V and J are TRBV20-1 and TRBJ2-7; TRBD2 matches at 7 bases. The CDR3 is 15 residues long. The germline gives CDR1 DFQATT, CDR2 SNEGSKA (reference sequence). Trimming removed 3 bases from V and 0 bases from J; junction bases left unmatched: 8. The CDR3 loop reads CSASSLAETSYEQYF. The CDR3 region has the DNA TGCAGTGCTAGCTCCCTAGCGGAAACCTCCTACGAGCAGTACTTC.

This clonotype was seen repeatedly, ten times or more. The rearrangement joins TRBV19 to TRBJ2-2; a weak D match, TRBD1 (8 bases). Looked up from germline, CDR1 is LNHDA and CDR2 is SQIVND (reference sequence). The CDR3 loop spans 15 amino acids. Deletions cut 6 bases from V and 3 bases from J, with 14 bases between. The CDR3 here is CASSTTGGDTGELFF. The CDR3 DNA reads TGTGCCAGTAGCACCACAGGGGGGGACACCGGGGAGCTGTTTTTT.

This clonotype was picked up many times. The V and J genes are TRBV25-1 and TRBJ1-1; the D is unclear. This CDR3 is 13 amino acids long. V was cut by 6 bases and J by 4 bases, with 12 bases left in between. Germline V gene lookup returns CDR1 MGHDK and CDR2 SYGVNS. This CDR3 is CASRIGRSTEAFF. CDR3 nucleotide sequence: TGTGCCAGCAGAATTGGACGGAGCACTGAAGCTTTCTTT.

This clonotype was counted once. V gene TRBV20-1 combines with J gene TRBJ2-6, with unresolved D. This CDR3 is 16 amino acids long. CDR1 is DFQATT and CDR2 is SNEGSKA in the germline V gene (reference sequence). Trimming stripped 1 base from V and 0 bases from J, with 10 bases between. The CDR3 region is CSARGASGSGANVLTF. CDR3 in DNA: TGCAGTGCTAGAGGGGCTAGTGGCTCTGGGGCCAACGTCCTGACTTTC.

This clonotype was seen repeatedly, ten times or more. V gene TRBV18 combines with J gene TRBJ1-2; D is unclear. CDR3 length: 12 residues. Trimming removed 1 base from V and 6 bases from J, with 6 bases in between. Germline V gene lookup returns CDR1 KGHSH and CDR2 LQKENI. The CDR3 loop is CASSPRFDGYTF. CDR3 sequence (DNA): TGTGCCAGCTCACCACGATTCGATGGCTACACCTTC.

A few counts support this clonotype. The rearrangement joins TRBV12-3 or TRBV12-4 to TRBJ2-7, with 7 positions matching TRBD2. CDR3 size: 14 residues. V dropped 6 bases and J dropped 2; count of bases not matched to a gene: 7. Here the CDR3 reads CASSSSGGPYEQYF. DNA of the CDR3: TGTGCCAGCAGCTCCTCGGGAGGCCCCTACGAGCAGTACTTC.

This sequence joins TRBV15 and TRBJ1-2, with 8 bases matching TRBD1. The CDR3 is 15 residues long. With V trimmed by 3 bases and J by 8 bases, 11 bases remained unmatched. Germline-derived CDR1 and CDR2 are LNHNV and YYDKDF (reference sequence). CDR3 sequence: CATSSEAGRGRGYTF. CDR3 in DNA: TGTGCCACCAGCAGTGAAGCAGGCAGGGGGCGAGGCTACACCTTC. The complete variable domain, with remaining parts taken from reference TRBV15 and TRBJ1-2, reads DAMVIQNPRYQVTQFGKPVTLSCSQTLNHNVMYWYQQKSSQAPKLLFHYYDKDFNNEADTPDNFQSRRPNTSFCFLDIRSPGLGDTAMYLCATSSEAGRGRGYTFGSGTRLTVV.

The chain joins TRBV24-1 to TRBJ1-4; 9 bases line up with TRBD1. V shed 2 bases, J shed 6 bases, and the junction held 6 bases outside the gene matches. Germline V gives CDR1 KGHDR, CDR2 SFDVKD. The CDR3 totals 16 residues. The CDR3 DNA follows: TGTGCCACCAGTGATTCGCCGGGACAGGGAGATGAAAAACTGTTTTTT. Amino acid sequence: CATSDSPGQGDEKLFF.

Ten or more counts support this clonotype. The chain links TRBV9 to TRBJ1-1; 9 positions agree with TRBD1. Trimming took 3 bases from V and 5 from J; bases not matched to a gene: 11. The CDR3 is 16 residues long. Per the germline V gene, CDR1 is SGDLS and CDR2 is YYNGEE. The CDR3 protein is CASSARGGTGWTEAFF. In nucleotides, the CDR3 is TGTGCCAGCAGCGCCCGGGGAGGGACAGGGTGGACTGAAGCTTTCTTT.

The table lists this clonotype with many counts. The chain employs TRBV29-1 and TRBJ2-7; D call uncertain. V was clipped by 2 bases and J by 2 bases, with 7 bases between them. Germline V gives CDR1 SQVTM, CDR2 ANQGSEA. The length of the CDR3 is 12 residues. The CDR3, as DNA: TGCAGCGTTGAACGGGTGCCCTACGAGCAGTACTTC. It yields the protein CSVERVPYEQYF.

There are a few counts of this clonotype. The chain recombines TRBV7-9 with TRBJ2-1; the match to TRBD2 covers 9 bases. J lost 4 bases, V lost 6 bases, and 10 bases had no gene match. Germline V CDR1 and CDR2: SEHNR, FQNEAQ (reference sequence). This CDR3 spans 16 amino acids. Written as DNA, the CDR3 is TGTGCCAGCAGTCATGTGCTAGCGGGAAGGTACAATGAGCAGTTCTTC. Residues: CASSHVLAGRYNEQFF.

Concerning this clonotype itself: With a much larger clone just one base away, this may be a read error. The conserved phenylalanine or tryptophan normally closing the CDR3 is absent here, so this likely arose from a read error. V gene TRBV6-5 combines with J gene TRBJ1-1; tentatively, D is TRBD1 (5 bases). The CDR3 is 14 amino acids. CDR1 MNHEY and CDR2 SVGAGI come from the germline V gene. V lost 7 bases and J 0 bases, leaving 12 bases between the germline ends. CDR3 DNA: TGTGCCAGCACTCGGGACGGGATGAACACTGAAGCTTTCTCT. Protein product: CASTRDGMNTEAFS.

This clonotype was detected a few times. V usage is TRBV24-1 and J usage is TRBJ2-3; D remains unclear. Trimming removed 3 bases from V and 2 bases from J, with 14 bases in between. CDR1 and CDR2 from the germline V gene are KGHDR and SFDVKD. The CDR3 sequence is 16 residues long. The CDR3 region has the DNA TGTGCCACCAGTGATCCAACACCGTACACCACAGATACGCAGTATTTT. Its protein product is CATSDPTPYTTDTQYF.

This clonotype was recorded at least ten times. The chain has TRBV6-5 and TRBJ1-2; 9 bases match TRBD1. The CDR3 loop spans 14 amino acids. In germline, CDR1 is MNHEY, CDR2 SVGAGI. Germline trimming cut 6 bases from V and 4 bases from J; bases unmatched to any gene: 6. CDR3 region: CASRPGQGIYGYTF. The CDR3 nucleotides are TGTGCCAGCAGACCCGGACAGGGGATCTATGGCTACACCTTC.

This clonotype was seen more than once but under ten times. J is TRBJ1-3 and V is TRBV6-6; D is possibly TRBD1 (6 bases). V gave up 6 bases and J gave up 4 bases, with 16 bases separating them. The CDR3 is made up of 15 amino acids. The V gene's germline CDR1 is MNHNY and CDR2 SVGAGI (reference sequence). The CDR3 DNA follows: TGTGCCAGCAGAAAGGTGGGGGGGGCGGGAAACACCATATATTTT. Translating gives CASRKVGGAGNTIYF.

This chain connects TRBV7-6 to TRBJ2-2; weak D call: TRBD1 (6 bases). The V gene's germline CDR1 is SGHVS and CDR2 FNYEAQ. V gave up 5 bases and J gave up 4 bases, with 11 bases separating them. This CDR3 has 14 amino acids. The CDR3 DNA reads TGTGCCAGCAGCAGGGGGAGTAGCACCGGGGAGCTGTTTTTT. This codes for CASSRGSSTGELFF.

This clonotype has a count of ten or more. The rearrangement joins TRBV19 to TRBJ1-5, with a weak D call TRBD1 (5 bases). Germline V gives CDR1 LNHDA, CDR2 SQIVND (reference sequence). The CDR3 covers 14 residues. V dropped 5 bases and J dropped 6 bases, with 14 bases sitting between them. This CDR3 is CASSPKRGFQPQHF. The CDR3 DNA is TGTGCCAGTAGTCCAAAACGGGGGTTTCAGCCCCAGCATTTT.

A single count supports this clonotype. The CDR3 sequence is CSARMTGDTEAFF. The CDR3 nucleotides are TGCAGTGCTAGGATGACAGGCGACACTGAAGCTTTCTTT. The chain combines TRBV20-1 with TRBJ1-1, with D perhaps TRBD1 (6 bases). V was pared by 3 bases and J by 3 bases, with 11 bases between. Germline V gene sequence: CDR1 DFQATT, CDR2 SNEGSKA (reference sequence). The CDR3 loop spans 13 amino acids.